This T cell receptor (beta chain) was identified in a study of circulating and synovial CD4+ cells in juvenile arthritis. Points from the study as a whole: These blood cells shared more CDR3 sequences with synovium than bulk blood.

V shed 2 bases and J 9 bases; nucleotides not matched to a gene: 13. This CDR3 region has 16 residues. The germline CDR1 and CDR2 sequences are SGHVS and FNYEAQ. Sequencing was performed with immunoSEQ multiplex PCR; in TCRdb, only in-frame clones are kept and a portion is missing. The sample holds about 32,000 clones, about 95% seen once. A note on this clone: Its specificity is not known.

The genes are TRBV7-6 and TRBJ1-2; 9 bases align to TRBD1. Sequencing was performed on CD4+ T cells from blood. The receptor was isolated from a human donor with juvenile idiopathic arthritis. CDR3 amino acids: CASSLQMGQGPHRYTF. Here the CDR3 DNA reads TGTGCCAGCAGCTTACAAATGGGACAGGGCCCCCATCGCTACACCTTC.